Listed below are T cell receptor beta chains from one sample, sequenced in a study of cytomegalovirus exposure and HLA in healthy donors. The table came from immunoSEQ multiplex PCR; TCRdb's copy has only in-frame clones and leaves some out. The table includes more than 45,000 clones, 85% to 90% detected once. What was sequenced was PBMCs. The source is a woman aged 18-29 years in good health and CMV-seronegative. Both conserved end residues are part of each CDR3. A D gene is named only where the DNA matches it firmly. Part of the rows lack a size; the others show once, few, many or a class for expanded clones.

CDR3 length | J gene | D gene | V gene | clone size | CDR3 protein | CDR3 DNA
13 | TRBJ2-7 | - | TRBV6-1 | once | CASSALLSYEQYF | TGTGCCAGCAGTGCTTTACTCTCCTACGAGCAGTACTTC
18 | TRBJ2-3 | - | TRBV4-3 | - | CASSQNGRAGPGTDTQYF | TGCGCCAGCAGCCAGAACGGGCGGGCCGGACCCGGCACAGATACGCAGTATTTT
14 | TRBJ2-3 | - | TRBV9 | - | CASSLQGGTDTQYF | TGTGCCAGCAGCTTACAGGGGGGGACAGATACGCAGTATTTT
15 | TRBJ1-5 | TRBD1 | TRBV6-5 | - | CASSLTGTGNQPQHF | TGTGCCAGCAGTCTTACCGGGACAGGGAATCAGCCCCAGCATTTT
14 | TRBJ2-3 | - | TRBV25-1 | - | CACSGSTSTDTQYF | TGTGCCTGCAGTGGGTCGACTAGCACAGATACGCAGTATTTT
15 | TRBJ2-7 | - | TRBV7-2 | - | CASSLGDITSYEQYF | TGTGCCAGCAGCTTAGGGGACATAACCTCCTACGAGCAGTACTTC
15 | TRBJ2-1 | TRBD2 | TRBV5-1 | - | CASSLRTSGNNEQFF | TGCGCCAGCAGCCTCAGGACTAGCGGGAACAATGAGCAGTTCTTC
13 | TRBJ2-1 | - | TRBV7-3 | - | CASSLTVHNEQFF | TGTGCCAGCAGCTTAACCGTTCACAATGAGCAGTTCTTC
14 | TRBJ2-7 | TRBD2 | TRBV10-3 | - | CAISGGSGSGEQYF | TGTGCCATCAGTGGGGGTAGCGGGAGCGGCGAGCAGTACTTC
14 | TRBJ2-7 | TRBD1 | TRBV10-1 | - | CASSDGTGPYEQYF | TGCGCCAGCAGTGATGGGACAGGACCCTACGAGCAGTACTTC
12 | TRBJ2-7 | - | TRBV5-6 | - | CASSSDNYEQYF | TGTGCCAGCAGCTCGGACAACTACGAGCAGTACTTC
14 | TRBJ2-5 | - | TRBV5-5 | - | CASSLVGQKETQYF | TGTGCCAGCAGCTTGGTGGGCCAAAAAGAGACCCAGTACTTC
14 | TRBJ1-5 | - | TRBV21-1 | - | CAKTGGYSNQPQHF | TGTGCCAAGACAGGGGGATATAGCAATCAGCCCCAGCATTTT
17 | TRBJ2-2 | TRBD2 | TRBV5-4 | - | CASSLAGGGRLTGELFF | TGTGCCAGCAGCTTGGCCGGGGGGGGGCGGCTCACCGGGGAGCTGTTTTTT
14 | TRBJ2-5 | TRBD2 | TRBV5-4 | - | CASSLTSGRETQYF | TGTGCCAGCAGCTTGACTAGCGGTCGCGAGACCCAGTACTTC
13 | TRBJ2-2 | - | TRBV5-4 | - | CASSLRNTGELFF | TGTGCCAGCAGCTTGCGGAACACCGGGGAGCTGTTTTTT
16 | TRBJ2-2 | TRBD1 | TRBV5-1 | few | CASSLISGGLSGELFF | TGCGCCAGCAGCTTGATATCAGGGGGCCTCTCCGGGGAGCTGTTTTTT
13 | TRBJ1-6 | TRBD1 | TRBV30 | few | CAWEHRGTGPLHF | TGTGCCTGGGAACACAGGGGAACTGGACCCCTCCACTTT
16 | TRBJ2-3 | TRBD1 | TRBV6-4 | - | CASSKTTGSPTDTQYF | TGTGCCAGCAGTAAAACGACAGGGTCCCCCACAGATACGCAGTATTTT
20 | TRBJ2-2 | TRBD2 | TRBV27 | - | CASSLSLGLAGGPNTGELFF | TGTGCCAGCAGTTTATCCCTGGGACTAGCGGGGGGGCCGAACACCGGGGAGCTGTTTTTT
15 | TRBJ2-1 | TRBD2 | TRBV9 | - | CASSATGGPYNEQFF | TGTGCCAGCAGCGCCACGGGGGGGCCCTACAATGAGCAGTTCTTC
13 | TRBJ2-7 | - | TRBV12-5 | - | CASGLDGGFEQYF | TGTGCTAGTGGTTTGGACGGAGGTTTCGAGCAGTACTTC
18 | TRBJ2-1 | - | TRBV5-1 | - | CASSLGSLEGPIYNEQFF | TGCGCCAGCAGCTTAGGGTCCCTTGAGGGTCCGATCTACAATGAGCAGTTCTTC
15 | TRBJ2-5 | - | TRBV6-1 | - | CASSPGGQARGAQYF | TGTGCCAGCTCCCCCGGGGGGCAGGCCAGAGGGGCCCAGTACTTC
14 | TRBJ2-2 | - | TRBV9 | - | CASSVGRNTGELFF | TGTGCCAGCAGCGTCGGGAGGAACACCGGGGAGCTGTTTTTT
14 | TRBJ2-7 | - | TRBV11-2 | - | CASSLGGRPYEQYF | TGTGCCAGCAGCTTAGGGGGGCGCCCCTACGAGCAGTACTTC
15 | TRBJ2-7 | - | TRBV7-2 | - | CASSLVPGSPHEQYF | TGTGCCAGCAGCTTAGTCCCAGGGTCCCCCCACGAGCAGTACTTC
14 | TRBJ1-3 | TRBD1 | TRBV7-6 | - | CASSQRDSGNTIYF | TGTGCCAGCAGCCAACGGGACAGCGGAAACACCATATATTTT
15 | TRBJ2-5 | TRBD1 | TRBV27 | - | CASSSISQGKATQYF | TGTGCCAGCAGTTCAATATCACAGGGGAAGGCGACCCAGTACTTC
15 | TRBJ1-2 | TRBD1 | TRBV23-1 | - | CASSPAGQGVCGYTF | TGCGCCAGCAGTCCCGCTGGACAGGGGGTTTGTGGCTACACCTTC
13 | TRBJ1-6 | - | TRBV6-1 | - | CASAQDSNSPLHF | TGTGCCAGCGCGCAGGACAGTAATTCACCCCTCCACTTT
18 | TRBJ2-6 | - | TRBV7-2 | - | CASSLVRTGSSGANVLTF | TGTGCCAGCAGCTTAGTTAGGACTGGCAGCTCTGGGGCCAACGTCCTGACTTTC
13 | TRBJ2-5 | - | TRBV6-6 | - | CASREWTEETQYF | TGTGCCAGCAGGGAGTGGACAGAAGAGACCCAGTACTTC
14 | TRBJ1-3 | - | TRBV18 | once | CASSPAGAGNTIYF | TGTGCCAGCTCACCTGCGGGGGCTGGAAACACCATATATTTT
14 | TRBJ1-1 | - | TRBV7-2 | - | CASSLGGVQSEAFF | TGTGCCAGCAGCCTTGGCGGGGTGCAATCCGAAGCTTTCTTT
15 | TRBJ1-3 | - | TRBV2 | - | CASSEAAGTGNTIYF | TGTGCCAGCAGTGAAGCGGCGGGGACCGGAAACACCATATATTTT
14 | TRBJ1-1 | TRBD1 | TRBV7-2 | - | CASYQGQMNTEAFF | TGTGCCAGCTACCAGGGACAGATGAACACTGAAGCTTTCTTT
15 | TRBJ2-2 | TRBD2 | TRBV27 | - | CASSIGLAGTGELFF | TGTGCCAGCAGTATCGGGCTAGCGGGTACCGGGGAGCTGTTTTTT
14 | TRBJ2-5 | - | TRBV7-9 | - | CASSSPPTGETQYF | TGTGCCAGCAGCTCGCCACCGACTGGAGAGACCCAGTACTTC
15 | TRBJ2-2 | - | TRBV5-4 | - | CASSRWTANTGELFF | TGTGCCAGCAGTCGCTGGACAGCGAACACCGGGGAGCTGTTTTTT
14 | TRBJ1-5 | - | TRBV7-2 | - | CASSLPGQYQPQHF | TGTGCCAGCAGTTTACCAGGGCAATATCAGCCCCAGCATTTT
15 | TRBJ2-3 | - | TRBV6-5 | - | CASSQFPGELDTQYF | TGTGCCAGCAGTCAATTTCCGGGAGAACTTGATACGCAGTATTTT
19 | TRBJ2-3 | TRBD2 | TRBV5-1 | - | CASSLAATSGVSSTDTQYF | TGCGCCAGCAGCTTGGCGGCGACTAGCGGGGTCAGCAGCACAGATACGCAGTATTTT
14 | TRBJ2-7 | - | TRBV28 | - | CASSFRGATYEQYF | TGTGCCAGCAGTTTCCGGGGGGCCACCTACGAGCAGTACTTC
13 | TRBJ1-1 | TRBD1 | TRBV7-9 | - | CASSGQGNTEAFF | TGTGCCAGCAGCGGACAGGGGAACACTGAAGCTTTCTTT
14 | TRBJ2-3 | - | TRBV7-3 | - | CASSFTGVTDTQYF | TGTGCCAGCAGCTTCACCGGGGTCACAGATACGCAGTATTTT
14 | TRBJ1-1 | - | TRBV6-5 | - | CASSYSRSNTEAFF | TGTGCCAGCAGTTACTCTAGATCTAACACTGAAGCTTTCTTT
15 | TRBJ2-1 | - | TRBV6-5 | - | CASSVGRGTYNEQFF | TGTGCCAGCAGTGTAGGGCGGGGTACCTACAATGAGCAGTTCTTC
15 | TRBJ1-1 | TRBD1 | TRBV10-2 | - | CASSEGTGMNTEAFF | TGCGCCAGCAGTGAAGGGACAGGGATGAACACTGAAGCTTTCTTT
12 | TRBJ2-1 | - | TRBV5-6 | - | CASSLGRGEQFF | TGTGCCAGCAGCTTGGGTCGAGGTGAGCAGTTCTTC
13 | TRBJ2-1 | - | TRBV2 | - | CASGEVANNEQFF | TGTGCCAGCGGAGAGGTGGCTAACAATGAGCAGTTCTTC
17 | TRBJ1-6 | - | TRBV28 | once | CASSTREISSYNSPLHF | TGTGCCAGCAGTACCCGGGAGATAAGCTCCTATAATTCACCCCTCCACTTT
16 | TRBJ1-3 | - | TRBV19 | - | CASSGNPGRFGNTIYF | TGTGCCAGTAGTGGAAACCCGGGGAGATTTGGAAACACCATATATTTT
14 | TRBJ2-7 | - | TRBV4-3 | once | CASSQETSSYEQYF | TGCGCCAGCAGCCAAGAAACTAGCAGTTACGAGCAGTACTTC
18 | TRBJ2-7 | TRBD2 | TRBV4-1 | - | CASSHPRVERGVTYEQYF | TGCGCCAGCAGCCACCCCCGGGTCGAGCGGGGGGTAACCTACGAGCAGTACTTC